This T cell receptor beta chain was sequenced during a study of blood T cell repertoires in COVID-19 (dated by TCRdb to about 2020). About the study as a whole: Samples covering the acute and convalescent phases of COVID-19 were provided by collaborators in the United States, Italy and Spain. Where available, HLA class I and class II types were taken from metadata supplied by the sample provider and were not determined by assay-based typing. Sample metadata almost always included a de-identified subject ID, COVID-19 status, age in years and sex. The samples were drawn from two sources: the first 160 participants of the ongoing ImmuneRACE study, and 950 to 1,500 subjects contributed by 6 global collaborators. The dataset comprised deeply sampled blood TCRbeta repertoires from subjects exposed to, actively infected with, or recovered from COVID-19. The repertoires were made available in a free public database intended to serve as a resource for research on the immune response to SARS-CoV-2. The material from the prospective study consisted of cDNA or gDNA derived from T cells, B-cell-depleted T cells, or PBMCs. What the study reported, not specific to this receptor: How much clinical and demographic metadata was included differed by source and by participant, and the metadata was provided uncurated.

Via the germline V gene, CDR1 is MNHEY and CDR2 SVGEGT. Unmatched junction bases come to 6, with V trimmed by 5 bases and J by 3 bases. Reading from cysteine to phenylalanine, the CDR3 counts 14 amino acids. Solely the CDR3 DNA is kept, with 42 bases framed from the first base. Each collaborating institution followed its own protocols to collect whole blood in K2EDTA tubes. For TCRbeta analysis, collaborators shipped samples as frozen whole blood, isolated PBMCs, or DNA extracted from either of those sample types. TCRbeta CDR3 regions were amplified from genomic DNA by means of the immunoSEQ Assay, a bias-controlled multiplex PCR. In the original analysis: The number of nucleated cells in each sample was estimated from the amplification of reference gene primers within the assay. To quantify the absolute abundance of each unique TCRbeta CDR3 rearrangement, sequence reads were collapsed and filtered. For each sample, productive Simpson clonality was calculated as the square root of Simpson's diversity index over productive rearrangements. This immuneACCESS table, as held by TCRdb, lists in-frame sequences with V and J called but not all clones. Of the missing ones, under half trace to an unresolved V gene in checked studies; the others have no known cause. V, J and clone size are taken as reported in that table, and D and trimming were inferred from the DNA itself. The sample profile shows under 130,000 clones; about 90% of them were found once. The ten largest clones add up to around 3.7% of the sample.

This clone is a singleton in its sample. Which antigen it targets is not known. No base quality information exists; no much larger clone differs at one position. The sequence was collected from a woman between 55 and 75 years old with acute or convalescent COVID-19. This receptor chain uses TRBV6-2 or TRBV6-3 and TRBJ2-7, with 8 middle bases fitting TRBD1. Sequencing was performed on peripheral blood. CDR3 loop: CASSRGTGVYEQYF. The nucleotides are TGTGCCAGCAGTCGGGGGACAGGCGTCTACGAGCAGTACTTC.